This T cell receptor beta chain was sequenced during a study of T cells in tuberculosis. Trimming took off 6 bases at V and 1 base at J, with 9 bases between the two ends. The CDR3 length is 13 residues. Germline assignment: CDR1 MNHNS and CDR2 SASEGT. The repertoire was sequenced with immunoSEQ multiplex PCR; TCRdb's copy has only in-frame clones and lacks some. The sample records fewer than 11,000 clones, about 94% being singletons. This chain uses TRBV6-1 with TRBJ1-1; D remains unclear. The sequenced sample consisted of PBMCs. The TCR comes from an adult with tuberculosis. CDR3 sequence (DNA): TGTGCCAGCAGAACTAGCTGGAACACTGAAGCTTTCTTT. This encodes CASRTSWNTEAFF.